This T cell receptor (beta chain) emerged from a study of cytomegalovirus exposure and HLA in healthy donors. Across the whole study: Clustering assigned 81% of the roughly 430 genotyped donors to the Caucasian-associated ancestry cluster. Study-level findings and limits: Confirmation was obtained in vitro that three CMV-associated chains are specific for CMV antigens. With later analysis, a missense DCLRE1C variant became linked to TCR beta V- and J-gene trimming.

Among the donors, all were healthy bone marrow donors. It was with 60 Vbeta and 13 Jbeta primers that the PCR ran. Sequenced by immunoSEQ multiplex PCR; TCRdb stores in-frame clones only, minus some. In all, the sample yields about 88,000 clones. Turning to this clone: Its antigen is as yet unknown.

CDR3 length: 14 amino acids. Germline CDR1 is PRHDT and CDR2 is FYEKMQ (reference sequence). The ends lost 8 bases at V and 2 bases at J; junction bases unmatched: 6. Input material: PBMCs. The V and J genes are TRBV13 and TRBJ2-7; 10 nucleotides line up with TRBD1. This clonotype originated in a girl aged 10 to 17 in good health and CMV-seropositive. The CDR3 is CASSGTGVAYEQYF. The CDR3 DNA sequence: TGTGCCAGCTCGGGGACAGGGGTCGCCTACGAGCAGTACTTC.